These 26 T cell receptor beta chains were all obtained from the same sample, sequenced in a study of human T cells and chemical hapten exposure. TCRdb called the RACE reads again in MiXCR, with one record for every CDR3 protein. The sample includes about 380,000 distinct CDR3 sequences, 4.5% to 5.5% of them seen just once. Time point meaning: pre-sensitization, week 0. This sample's treatment: therapeutic diphenylcyclopropenone sensitization with weekly scalp DPC. Sequences were derived from whole blood, sampled in connection with sensitization to the hapten diphenylcyclopropenone (DPC). These TCRs come from a woman aged 45-65 years with alopecia areata. Some clones in this sample may be carry-over from other donors' samples.

Ten or more counts support this clonotype. At one boundary the junction diverges from the germline segment, which might be a read error. The chain has TRBV5-1 and TRBJ1-1, with a weak D call TRBD1 (5 bases). Germline values: CDR1 SGHRS, CDR2 YFSETQ. The CDR3 runs 13 residues. The DNA for the CDR3 is TGTGCCAGCAGCTTGAGGGGCGAGACTGAAGCTTTCTTT. Protein: CASSLRGETEAFF.

This clonotype has only a few counts. The chain combines TRBV20-1 with TRBJ2-1; 9 bases align to TRBD1. The junction had 11 bases not matched to a gene; V was cut back by 5 bases and J by 9 bases. Germline CDR1 and CDR2: DFQATT and SNEGSKA (reference sequence). The CDR3 contains 14 residues. Written as DNA, the CDR3 is TGCAGTGCTTACGGACAGGGGACGATGGGTGAGCAGTTCTTC. The encoded protein is CSAYGQGTMGEQFF.

This chain uses TRBV28 with TRBJ1-1; possibly TRBD1 for D (5 bases). Trimming left V 5 bases short and J 6 bases short, with 16 bases between. The CDR3 covers 14 residues. Per the germline V gene, CDR1 is MDHEN and CDR2 is SYDVKM. CDR3 sequence: CASSNDRNRPEAFF. The CDR3 DNA follows: TGTGCCAGCAGTAACGACCGAAACAGGCCTGAAGCTTTCTTT.

The J gene is TRBJ1-1, the V gene TRBV18, with D hard to call. Germline V CDR1 and CDR2: KGHSH, LQKENI. The V end was cut by 6 bases, the J end by 0 bases, with 17 bases between. The CDR3 length is 16 residues. The CDR3 region is CASSPLGSPMNTEAFF. The DNA of the CDR3 is TGTGCCAGCTCCCCCTTGGGGAGCCCCATGAACACTGAAGCTTTCTTT. The whole variable domain, remainder taken from reference TRBV18 and TRBJ1-1, is NAGVMQNPRHLVRRRGQEARLRCSPMKGHSHVYWYRQLPEEGLKFMVYLQKENIIDESGMPKERFSAEFPKEGPSILRIQQVVRGDSAAYFCASSPLGSPMNTEAFFGQGTRLTVV.

There are many counts of this clonotype. V usage is TRBV5-1 and J usage is TRBJ2-7; D gene unclear. Between the trimmed V and J ends, which lost 3 bases and 0 bases, there was a span of 7 bases. Germline V CDR1 and CDR2: SGHRS, YFSETQ. The CDR3 has 13 amino acids. The CDR3, as DNA: TGCGCCAGCAGCTCAGGTGACTCCTACGAGCAGTACTTC. Protein sequence: CASSSGDSYEQYF.

This sequence joins TRBV7-9 and TRBJ2-3, with 8 bases that match TRBD2. The CDR3 sequence is 16 residues long. V was pared by 5 bases and J by 2 bases, with 9 bases of the junction left unmatched. Germline values: CDR1 SEHNR, CDR2 FQNEAQ (reference sequence). Here the CDR3 reads CASSPTLSGVTDTQYF. Here the CDR3 DNA reads TGTGCCAGCAGCCCAACCCTTAGCGGGGTCACAGATACGCAGTATTTT.

The chain combines TRBV4-1 with TRBJ1-4, with D unresolved. The CDR3 has 15 amino acids. V was pared by 0 bases and J by 6 bases, with 11 bases between. CDR1 MGHRA and CDR2 YSYEKL come from the germline V gene. The CDR3 DNA is TGCGCCAGCAGCCAAGATAGAAAAAGGGATGAAAAACTGTTTTTT. Its protein is CASSQDRKRDEKLFF.

This clonotype occurred many times. The chain joins TRBV7-9 to TRBJ2-2; 8 bases agree with TRBD1. With 5 bases clipped from V and 6 bases from J, the junction kept 5 bases outside the gene matches. Looked up from germline, CDR1 is SEHNR and CDR2 is FQNEAQ (reference sequence). The CDR3 extends over 14 amino acids. CDR3 DNA sequence: TGTGCCAGCAGCCGCGGACAGGGAGCCGGGGAGCTGTTTTTT. Residues: CASSRGQGAGELFF.

This clonotype turned up a few times. This chain connects TRBV6-2 or TRBV6-3 to TRBJ2-3; TRBD2 aligns across 9 bases. The V gene's germline CDR1 is MNHEY and CDR2 SVGEGT. V lost 5 bases to trimming and J lost 4 bases; unmatched junction nucleotides: 4. This CDR3 has 14 amino acids. CDR3: CASSSGGRPDTQYF. DNA of the CDR3: TGTGCCAGCAGTAGCGGGGGGCGCCCAGATACGCAGTATTTT.

This clonotype occurred many times. The rearrangement uses TRBV5-5 and TRBJ1-6; 7 bases are a match to TRBD1. The ends lost 3 bases at V and 9 bases at J; junction bases unmatched: 12. From germline, CDR1 is SGHKS and CDR2 YYEKEE (reference sequence). CDR3 length: 16 amino acids. The CDR3, as DNA: TGTGCCAGCAGCTCGATAGTGACAGGGAGGGTTTCACCCCTCCACTTT. Amino acid sequence: CASSSIVTGRVSPLHF.

This clonotype was seen only a few times. The chain is built from TRBV11-2 and TRBJ2-1, with D possibly matching TRBD2 (5 bases). Trimming took off 4 bases at V and 9 bases at J, with 16 bases between the two ends. The CDR3 is 14 amino acids. Germline CDR1 is SGHAT and CDR2 is FQNNGV. In DNA form, the CDR3 reads TGTGCCAGCAGCTCGACTACGAGGCTCGGTGAGCAGTTCTTC. Its translation: CASSSTTRLGEQFF. Full variable domain (rest looked up from reference TRBV11-2 and TRBJ2-1): EAGVAQSPRYKIIEKRQSVAFWCNPISGHATLYWYQQILGQGPKLLIQFQNNGVVDDSQLPKDRFSAERLKGVDSTLKIQPAKLEDSAVYLCASSSTTRLGEQFFGPGTRLTVL.

This clonotype was detected many times. The chain has TRBV5-6 and TRBJ2-7; TRBD2 is a possible D gene (7 bases). This CDR3 spans 15 amino acids. The germline gives CDR1 SGHDT, CDR2 YYEEEE. V lost 2 bases and J lost 2, with 14 bases in between. The CDR3 nucleotides are TGTGCCAGCAGCTTTATCGCCGGGGGGCCCTACGAGCAGTACTTC. Translated, it gives CASSFIAGGPYEQYF.

This clonotype was observed many times. The chain is built from TRBV28 and TRBJ2-4; D remains ambiguous. This CDR3 region has 12 residues. Germline assignment: CDR1 MDHEN and CDR2 SYDVKM. V lost 3 bases and J lost 9, with 9 bases in between. CDR3 sequence reads: CASSFESSIQYF. CDR3 nucleotides: TGTGCCAGCAGTTTCGAGTCCAGCATTCAGTACTTC.

The chain combines TRBV7-8 with TRBJ1-4; maybe TRBD1 (5 bases). CDR3 length: 16 amino acids. The V gene lost 1 base and the J gene lost 0 bases, with 9 bases spanning the gap. Germline V gives CDR1 SGHVS, CDR2 FQNEAQ. The CDR3 DNA follows: TGTGCCAGCAGCTTAGTCAGGGTTCCAACTAATGAAAAACTGTTTTTT. Residues: CASSLVRVPTNEKLFF. The full variable domain, with the rest looked up from reference TRBV7-8 and TRBJ1-4, is GAGVSQSPRYKVAKRGQDVALRCDPISGHVSLFWYQQALGQGPEFLTYFQNEAQLDKSGLPSDRFFAERPEGSVSTLKIQRTQQEDSAVYLCASSLVRVPTNEKLFFGSGTQLSVL.

CDR3 amino acids: CASSANRDRGNNEQFF. CDR3 nucleotide sequence: TGTGCCAGCAGCGCAAACCGGGACAGGGGGAACAATGAGCAGTTCTTC. The chain carries TRBV21-1 and TRBJ2-1; the table's D call, TRBD1, has no DNA check behind it. TRBV21-1 has pseudogene status. The CDR3 has 16 residues.

This clonotype was picked up many times. The chain employs TRBV5-1 and TRBJ2-3; 7 bases line up with TRBD2. CDR3 length: 14 amino acids. Trimming removed 7 bases from V and 4 bases from J; junction bases left unmatched: 9. Germline-derived CDR1 and CDR2 are SGHRS and YFSETQ. CDR3 loop: CASSTGGIADTQYF. For the CDR3, the DNA is TGCGCCAGCTCAACGGGGGGTATTGCAGATACGCAGTATTTT.

A few counts support this clonotype. The genes are TRBV20-1 and TRBJ1-1, with 7 nucleotides matching TRBD1. The germline V gene has CDR1 DFQATT and CDR2 SNEGSKA (reference sequence). The V gene end was trimmed by 2 bases and the J gene end by 4 bases; junction bases not matched to a gene: 10. This CDR3 spans 15 amino acids. The CDR3 region has the DNA TGCAGTGCTAGATCCGAAAGGGGGCTGAGCACTGAAGCTTTCTTT. It specifies CSARSERGLSTEAFF.

The chain has TRBV5-6 and TRBJ1-1; D perhaps matches TRBD1 (5 bases). The CDR3 loop spans 14 amino acids. The V gene lost 6 bases and the J gene lost 6 bases, with 18 bases spanning the gap. Germline CDR1 and CDR2: SGHDT and YYEEEE. Here the CDR3 reads CASTPGTLGAEAFF. In DNA, the CDR3 is TGTGCCAGCACCCCAGGGACCTTGGGGGCTGAAGCTTTCTTT.

This clonotype was recorded many times. V usage is TRBV12-3 or TRBV12-4 and J usage is TRBJ2-7; 10 positions match TRBD1. CDR3 length: 15 amino acids. The V segment lost 1 base and the J segment 4 bases; nucleotides outside the gene matches: 4. CDR3 DNA: TGTGCCAGCAGTTTAGGGGACAGGGGTCCATACGAGCAGTACTTC. Encoded protein: CASSLGDRGPYEQYF.

This clonotype was seen many times. V gene TRBV15 combines with J gene TRBJ2-3; D might be TRBD1 (7 bases). The CDR3 has 16 residues. The V end was cut by 1 base, the J end by 6 bases, with 17 bases between. Germline lookup yields CDR1 LNHNV and CDR2 YYDKDF (reference sequence). In nucleotides, the CDR3 is TGTGCCACCAGCAGAGGCATACAGGGGAGGTTGGATACGCAGTATTTT. As protein: CATSRGIQGRLDTQYF.

This clonotype was seen only a few times. V usage is TRBV3-1 and J usage is TRBJ2-5; D may be TRBD1 (5 bases). CDR1 and CDR2 from the germline V gene are LGHDT and YNNKEL (reference sequence). Trimming left V 3 bases short and J 5 bases short, with 10 bases between. The CDR3 has 13 residues. The CDR3 DNA reads as TGTGCCAGCAGCCACAGGTCAGGGGAGACCCAGTACTTC. Protein sequence: CASSHRSGETQYF.

This clonotype was counted only a few times. This chain connects TRBV21-1 to TRBJ1-5; no DNA check was done on the table's D call, TRBD1. TRBV21-1 is shown as a pseudogene. The CDR3 is 14 residues long. Written as DNA, the CDR3 is TGTGCCATCGCAGGACAGGCTCCCAATCAGCCCCAGCATTTT. It encodes CAIAGQAPNQPQHF.

Ten or more counts support this clonotype. The V gene is TRBV6-6, the J gene TRBJ1-2; D gene ambiguous. This CDR3 has 15 amino acids. With 0 bases removed from V and 4 bases from J, the gap between germline ends came to 12 bases. Germline V gene data show CDR1 as MNHNY and CDR2 as SVGAGI (reference sequence). CDR3 coding DNA: TGTGCCAGCAGTTACTCGAATGTCGCGGGCTATGGCTACACCTTC. It is translated as CASSYSNVAGYGYTF.

This clonotype occurred many times. The DNA of the CDR3 is TGTGCCAGCAGTTTAGCGCGAGGGGTGCCCATGGCTTTCTTT. This sequence encodes CASSLARGVPMAFF. This rearrangement joins TRBV12-3 or TRBV12-4 to TRBJ1-1; possible D gene TRBD1, 5 bases. This CDR3 is 14 amino acids long. V lost 0 bases to trimming and J lost 11 bases, with 16 bases between them.

This clonotype was counted at least ten times. The rearrangement joins TRBV7-2 to TRBJ1-4; TRBD1 matches 7 bases. V lost 5 bases to trimming and J lost 8 bases; unmatched junction nucleotides: 8. The CDR3 spans 14 residues. CDR1 and CDR2 from the germline V gene are SGHTA and FQGNSA. CDR3 nucleotides: TGTGCCAGCAGCCTACGACAGGGACGAGAAAAACTGTTTTTT. Protein: CASSLRQGREKLFF.

The chain has TRBV10-3 and TRBJ2-7, with D uncertain. CDR3 length equals 11 residues. Looked up from germline, CDR1 is ENHRY and CDR2 is SYGVKD. V was trimmed by 8 bases and J by 6 bases, leaving 11 bases between them. For the CDR3, the DNA is TGTGCCATCGGCAGGTTGGTCGAGCAGTACTTC. It encodes CAIGRLVEQYF.